Following are 21 T cell receptor beta chains from one sample sequenced in a study of metastatic and nonmetastatic thyroid tumors. All patients reached thyroid surgery having received no treatment beforehand. TCRdb re-called clones via MiXCR from the PCR reads. Here the sample spans around 28,000 clones, roughly 4% being singletons. Sequenced: blood. All receptors come from a male donor with papillary thyroid cancer or a benign thyroid nodule (not recorded which). Some clones in this sample may be carry-over from other donors' samples.

This clone was counted only a few times. V gene TRBV6-1 combines with J gene TRBJ1-2, with D possibly TRBD1 on 6 matching bases. This CDR3 spans 14 amino acids. V was trimmed by 6 bases and J by 4 bases, leaving 15 bases between them. Looked up from germline, CDR1 is MNHNS and CDR2 is SASEGT. CDR3 protein: CASSGGRGSYGYTF. CDR3 bases: TGTGCCAGCAGCGGGGGCAGGGGCAGCTATGGCTACACCTTC.

This clone is large in the sample. V gene TRBV6-1 combines with J gene TRBJ1-2; 9 positions match TRBD1. From germline, CDR1 is MNHNS and CDR2 SASEGT. J was trimmed by 2 bases and V by 5 bases; bases with no gene match: 6. This CDR3 region has 15 residues. The CDR3 region has the DNA TGTGCCAGCAGTCGGGGGACAGGGTACAACTATGGCTACACCTTC. Its protein product is CASSRGTGYNYGYTF.

This clone was counted at least ten times. The chain links TRBV6-4 to TRBJ2-1, with TRBD2 matching 9 bases. CDR1 is MRHNA, CDR2 SNTAGT, per germline. J was trimmed by 8 bases and V by 3 bases; bases with no gene match: 2. The CDR3 has 13 amino acids. CDR3 sequence reads: CASSEGTSHEQFF. The CDR3 DNA sequence: TGTGCCAGCAGTGAAGGGACTAGCCATGAGCAGTTCTTC.

This clone is medium-sized. DNA of the CDR3: TGTGCCAGCAGTGACGGAACAGATACGCAGTATTTT. It yields the protein CASSDGTDTQYF. The chain is built from TRBV2 and TRBJ2-3; no reliable D call. Germline assignment: CDR1 SNHLY and CDR2 FYNNEI. Deletions cut 3 bases from V and 3 bases from J, with 4 bases between. This CDR3 spans 12 amino acids.

This clone showed up many times. This sequence joins TRBV12-3 or TRBV12-4 and TRBJ2-3; the D is unclear. V was shortened by 2 bases and J by 4 bases, with 10 bases between the two germline ends. This CDR3 region has 14 residues. The CDR3 DNA reads as TGTGCCAGCAGTTTAAGGGCGCCCCCAGATACGCAGTATTTT. Protein product: CASSLRAPPDTQYF.

This clone was recorded at least ten times. The V gene is TRBV19, the J gene TRBJ2-3, with 13 bases lining up with TRBD2. V trimming: 5 bases; J trimming: 4 bases; junction bases outside the gene matches: 12. This CDR3 has 18 residues. Germline CDR1 and CDR2: LNHDA and SQIVND (reference sequence). CDR3 bases: TGTGCCAGTAGTCCCTCCGGACTAGCGGGAGTTCTCCCAGATACGCAGTATTTT. Its translation is CASSPSGLAGVLPDTQYF. Filled out from reference TRBV19 and TRBJ2-3, the complete variable domain reads DGGITQSPKYLFRKEGQNVTLSCEQNLNHDAMYWYRQDPGQGLRLIYYSQIVNDFQKGDIAEGYSVSREKKESFPLTVTSAQKNPTAFYLCASSPSGLAGVLPDTQYFGPGTRLTVL.

The gene calls are TRBV7-2 and TRBJ2-2, with D possibly matching TRBD1 (6 bases). Germline lookup yields CDR1 SGHTA and CDR2 FQGNSA. The CDR3 has 17 amino acids. Trimming stripped 5 bases from V and 2 bases from J, with 18 bases between. The CDR3 DNA is TGTGCCAGCAGCCGCTGGGGGCGAGGTCCTAACACCGGGGAGCTGTTTTTT. This sequence encodes CASSRWGRGPNTGELFF.

There are many counts of this clone. At one boundary the junction diverges from the germline segment, which might be a read error. This sequence joins TRBV6-1 and TRBJ2-5, with 7 bases identical to TRBD2. Per germline, CDR1 MNHNS and CDR2 SASEGT. This CDR3 comprises 14 residues. The CDR3 loop reads CASRGGIHQTKDDF. CDR3 sequence (DNA): TGTGCCAGCAGGGGGGGGATACACCAGACTAAGGACGACTTC.

The CDR3 here is CASSYSGQLPPYEQYF. The CDR3 bases are TGTGCCAGCAGTTACTCGGGACAGTTACCTCCCTACGAGCAGTACTTC. The rearrangement links TRBV6-5 to TRBJ2-7; 7 bases fit TRBD1. The CDR3 is 16 amino acids. From germline, CDR1 is MNHEY and CDR2 SVGAGI. V dropped 0 bases and J dropped 2; count of bases not matched to a gene: 7.

In this sample, this clone turned up a few times. V is TRBV28 and J is TRBJ2-7; tentative D call: TRBD1 (6 bases). Germline V gene lookup returns CDR1 MDHEN and CDR2 SYDVKM. The CDR3 covers 15 residues. The V end lost 3 bases, the J end lost 7 bases, and 19 bases lay between the germline ends. The CDR3: CASSLGDTWIGEQYF. The CDR3 nucleotides are TGTGCCAGCAGTTTGGGGGACACATGGATTGGGGAGCAGTACTTC.

This clone was counted many times. V usage is TRBV5-1 and J usage is TRBJ2-5; perhaps D is TRBD1 or TRBD2 (6 bases each). CDR1 SGHRS and CDR2 YFSETQ come from the germline V gene. There are 16 residues in the CDR3. Trimming shortened V by 0 bases and J by 0 bases, and 12 bases separated the two germline ends. CDR3 bases: TGCGCCAGCAGCTTGGTTAGAGGGGGGTACCAAGAGACCCAGTACTTC. Its protein product is CASSLVRGGYQETQYF.

The chain links TRBV28 to TRBJ1-2, with TRBD1 matching over 7 bases. Germline V lookup: CDR1 MDHEN, CDR2 SYDVKM. The CDR3 sequence is 15 residues long. Trimming took 5 bases from V and 4 from J; bases not matched to a gene: 10. The DNA for the CDR3 is TGTGCCAGCAGTCCTCCACAGGGGTTGGGCTATGGCTACACCTTC. This translates into CASSPPQGLGYGYTF.

This chain connects TRBV29-1 to TRBJ1-1, with D hard to call. The V end was cut by 7 bases, the J end by 8 bases, with 11 bases between. The CDR3 sequence is 10 residues long. From germline, CDR1 is SQVTM and CDR2 ANQGSEA. The DNA of the CDR3 is TGCAGCGGCCAGCAGTGGGAAGCTTTCTTT. It yields the protein CSGQQWEAFF.

The chain employs TRBV20-1 and TRBJ2-3; possible D gene TRBD2, 5 bases. Trimming took off 0 bases at V and 6 bases at J, with 13 bases between the two ends. This CDR3 is 14 amino acids long. The V gene's germline CDR1 is DFQATT and CDR2 SNEGSKA (reference sequence). The CDR3 reads CSARDLGIADTQYF. CDR3 in DNA: TGCAGTGCTAGAGATTTGGGGATAGCGGATACGCAGTATTTT.

This clone was counted ten times or more. V is TRBV20-1 and J is TRBJ2-1, with a tentative D call TRBD2 (6 bases). The germline V gene has CDR1 DFQATT and CDR2 SNEGSKA (reference sequence). Trimming cost V 3 bases and J 4 bases, with 16 bases left between them. This CDR3 has 15 residues. The CDR3 DNA reads as TGCAGTGCTAGTCAGGAGTCGGGGACTTACAATGAGCAGTTCTTC. This gives the protein CSASQESGTYNEQFF.

The sample holds a few counts of this clone. The chain is built from TRBV6-2 or TRBV6-3 and TRBJ1-2; 11 nucleotides align to TRBD1. After removal of 7 bases from V and 3 bases from J, the junction contained 4 bases not matched to a gene. Germline CDR1 MNHEY, CDR2 SVGEGT. This CDR3 is built from 14 residues. CDR3 in amino acids: CASKDRGHYYGYTF. Written as DNA, the CDR3 is TGTGCCAGCAAGGACAGGGGGCACTACTATGGCTACACCTTC.

This clone has more than one count but fewer than ten. V gene TRBV28 combines with J gene TRBJ1-6; D is unclear. Looked up from germline, CDR1 is MDHEN and CDR2 is SYDVKM. V was cut by 5 bases and J by 8 bases, with 16 bases left in between. The CDR3 contains 15 residues. CDR3 in DNA: TGTGCCAGCAGTCCTCCTACAGTGCCGGATTCACCCCTCCACTTT. Translation: CASSPPTVPDSPLHF.

This clone has ten or more counts. The genes are TRBV20-1 and TRBJ2-5; D may correspond to TRBD1 or TRBD2 (6 bases each). The CDR3 loop spans 15 amino acids. The V gene's germline CDR1 is DFQATT and CDR2 SNEGSKA (reference sequence). V was pared by 5 bases and J by 1 base, with 17 bases between. In DNA form, the CDR3 reads TGCAGTGCTCCCCGACTAGGGGGGATCCAAGAGACCCAGTACTTC. Translation: CSAPRLGGIQETQYF.

The chain employs TRBV30 and TRBJ2-2; 8 nucleotides line up with TRBD2. Losses at the gene ends were 4 bases for V and 8 bases for J; bases not matched to a gene: 12. CDR1 GTSNPN and CDR2 SVGIG come from the germline V gene (reference sequence). The CDR3 consists of 15 residues. The DNA of the CDR3 is TGTGCCTGGACACAACTAGCGGAGGGACGGGGGGAGCTGTTTTTT. Its translation: CAWTQLAEGRGELFF.

This clone is classed as medium-sized. The chain recombines TRBV28 with TRBJ1-6, with D tentatively TRBD1 (5 bases). This CDR3 region has 15 residues. V was cut by 6 bases and J by 7 bases, with 16 bases left in between. Looked up from germline, CDR1 is MDHEN and CDR2 is SYDVKM. The CDR3 bases are TGTGCCAGCAGCTGGGGCTATGGGGGAAATTCACCCCTCCACTTT. Its protein is CASSWGYGGNSPLHF.

This clone is classed as medium-sized. The chain recombines TRBV24-1 with TRBJ1-5; D may be TRBD1 (6 bases). V dropped 5 bases and J dropped 7 bases, with 14 bases sitting between them. The CDR3 extends over 14 amino acids. Germline CDR1 KGHDR, CDR2 SFDVKD. The CDR3 here is CATSGGHHLQPQHF. The CDR3 nucleotides are TGTGCCACCAGTGGGGGACACCACTTACAGCCCCAGCATTTT.